This T cell receptor (beta chain) was retrieved from a study of T cell changes during pregnancy in multiple sclerosis. Profiling relied on immunoSEQ multiplex PCR, and the TCRdb table lists in-frame clones only, not all of them. The sample has tens of thousands of clones, approximately 91% seen once. Germline V gene lookup returns CDR1 SGHTA and CDR2 FQGNSA. This CDR3 region has 16 residues. Trimming removed 2 bases at V and 5 bases at J, with 13 bases between. This rearrangement joins TRBV7-2 to TRBJ1-6; D not resolved. The input for sequencing was CD8+ T cells from peripheral blood mononuclear cells, taken in the third trimester of pregnancy. This sequence was found in a female donor with multiple sclerosis, enrolled in a pregnancy study. In DNA, the CDR3 is TGTGCCAGCAGCTTAATGGGCCACGGTAATAATTCACCCCTCCACTTT. Translation gives CASSLMGHGNNSPLHF.